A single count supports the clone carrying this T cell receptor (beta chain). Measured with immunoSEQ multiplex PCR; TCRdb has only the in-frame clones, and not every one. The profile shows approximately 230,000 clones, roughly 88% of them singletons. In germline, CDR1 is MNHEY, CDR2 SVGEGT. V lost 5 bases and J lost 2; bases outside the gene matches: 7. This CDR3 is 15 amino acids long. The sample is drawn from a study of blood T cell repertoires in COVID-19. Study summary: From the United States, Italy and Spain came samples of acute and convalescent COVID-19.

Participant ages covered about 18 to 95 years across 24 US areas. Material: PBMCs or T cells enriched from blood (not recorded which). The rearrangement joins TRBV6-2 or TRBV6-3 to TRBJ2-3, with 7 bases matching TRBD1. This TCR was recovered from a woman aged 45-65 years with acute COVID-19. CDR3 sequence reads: CASSPAGGVTDTQYF. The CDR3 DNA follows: TGTGCCAGCAGTCCCGCAGGGGGAGTCACAGATACGCAGTATTTT.